The clone carrying this TCR beta chain was found many times. This CDR3 is 14 amino acids long. The V gene lost 2 bases and the J gene lost 8 bases, with 14 bases spanning the gap. CDR1 SGDLS and CDR2 YYNGEE come from the germline V gene. The data are from a study of human T cells and chemical hapten exposure. A single record per CDR3 protein comes from TCRdb applying MiXCR to the RACE reads. The sample contains roughly 52,000 distinct CDR3 sequences, around 9.5% of which appear only once. This sample's time point: patch test 2, 6 weeks after DPC sensitization. As for treatment: therapeutic diphenylcyclopropenone sensitization with weekly scalp DPC.

The sequencing used whole blood, collected in connection with sensitization to the hapten diphenylcyclopropenone (DPC). The chain joins TRBV9 to TRBJ2-1, with no clear D. The clonotype comes from a woman aged 50 to 60 with alopecia areata. Some clones in this sample may be carry-over from other donors' samples. CDR3 coding DNA: TGTGCCAGCAGCGTTCGGCGCCTCAGCGATGAGCAGTTCTTC. As protein: CASSVRRLSDEQFF.